This T cell receptor (beta chain) was recorded in a study of T cells in Graves' hyperthyroidism and ophthalmopathy. Turning to the study itself: The initial diagnosis was the point when peripheral blood was collected, ahead of any treatment.

There were TCR beta CDR3 regions amplified from RNA transcripts. Using the HTBI primer set, a first-round RT-PCR was run on the TCR CDR3. TCRdb reprocessed the multiplex PCR reads with MiXCR, giving one entry per CDR3 protein. The table includes 300,000 to 400,000 distinct CDR3 sequences, 18% detected once. On the basis of clinical symptoms, serum thyroxine and TRAb, thyroid ultrasound and orbital computed tomography, diagnoses were made. The authors took PBMCs from 10 ml fresh peripheral blood. This clonotype was counted ten times or more. Its cognate antigen is unknown. The study, taken as a whole, reports: Blood shared most expanded thyroid clonotypes above 0.001.

Germline-derived CDR1 and CDR2 are DFQATT and SNEGSKA (reference sequence). The V end lost 3 bases, the J end lost 6 bases, and 15 bases lay between the germline ends. There are 14 residues in the CDR3. The chain is built from TRBV20-1 and TRBJ2-1; D gene unclear. This sequence originates from a woman aged 45 to 65 with Graves' hyperthyroidism. Sequenced material: blood. Written as DNA, the CDR3 is TGCAGTGCTAGGACACCCCTAAACCTCAATGAGCAGTTCTTC. Protein sequence: CSARTPLNLNEQFF.